What follows are 7 T cell receptor beta chains derived from one specimen sequenced in a study of blood T cell repertoires in COVID-19. Measured with immunoSEQ multiplex PCR; TCRdb has only the in-frame clones, and not every one. The table shows under 60,000 clones, with more than 85% occurring only once. The specimen was peripheral blood. The receptors derive from a man aged 50-59 years with active COVID-19.

This clone was recorded only once. The chain has TRBV6-2 or TRBV6-3 and TRBJ2-3; no firm D call. The CDR3 is 13 amino acids. Germline CDR1 MNHEY, CDR2 SVGEGT. The germline V and J ends were trimmed by 4 bases and 6 bases, with 11 bases remaining between them. In nucleotides, the CDR3 is TGTGCCAGCAGTTCAGATATCCTTGATACGCAGTATTTT. It yields the protein CASSSDILDTQYF.

CDR3 nucleotides: TGTGCCAGCAGGGTAGGGGGTCCAACTAATGAAAAACTGTTTTTT. It translates to CASRVGGPTNEKLFF. The V and J genes are TRBV28 and TRBJ1-4, with D maybe TRBD1 (6 bases). CDR1 is MDHEN, CDR2 SYDVKM, per germline. V lost 6 bases to trimming and J lost 0 bases, with 11 bases between them. This CDR3 is built from 15 residues. Full variable domain (rest looked up from reference TRBV28 and TRBJ1-4): DVKVTQSSRYLVKRTGEKVFLECVQDMDHENMFWYRQDPGLGLRLIYFSYDVKMKEKGDIPEGYSVSREKKERFSLILESASTNQTSMYLCASRVGGPTNEKLFFGSGTQLSVL.

The rearrangement links TRBV21-1 to TRBJ2-5; the table's D call, TRBD2, has no DNA check behind it. TRBV21-1 is a pseudogene locus. The CDR3 length is 22 residues. The CDR3 DNA reads as TGTGCCAGCAGCACCAACCTTGAATCCGGGACTAGCGGGGAGCGGGCGGTGGAGACCCAGTACTTC. Encoded protein: CASSTNLESGTSGERAVETQYF.

The V and J genes are TRBV18 and TRBJ2-7; D is possibly TRBD2 (5 bases). CDR1 is KGHSH and CDR2 is LQKENI in the germline V gene. The CDR3 has 15 amino acids. V was clipped by 3 bases and J by 0 bases, with 12 bases between them. The CDR3 coding sequence is TGTGCCAGCTCACCCGGGCGGGCATACTCCTACGAGCAGTACTTC. This encodes CASSPGRAYSYEQYF. The full variable domain, rest sourced from reference TRBV18 and TRBJ2-7, is NAGVMQNPRHLVRRRGQEARLRCSPMKGHSHVYWYRQLPEEGLKFMVYLQKENIIDESGMPKERFSAEFPKEGPSILRIQQVVRGDSAAYFCASSPGRAYSYEQYFGPGTRLTVT.

V and J are TRBV24-1 and TRBJ2-3, with TRBD1 matching 7 bases. Per germline, CDR1 KGHDR and CDR2 SFDVKD. The CDR3 covers 15 residues. V gave up 4 bases and J gave up 2 bases; unmatched junction bases: 5. The CDR3 reads CATSDPDRYTDTQYF. The DNA for the CDR3 is TGTGCCACCAGTGACCCGGACAGGTACACAGATACGCAGTATTTT.

This chain links TRBV6-5 with TRBJ1-2; D might be TRBD1 (5 bases). In germline, CDR1 is MNHEY, CDR2 SVGAGI. The CDR3 length is 13 residues. The germline V and J ends were trimmed by 0 bases and 7 bases, with 9 bases remaining between them. In nucleotides, the CDR3 is TGTGCCAGCAGTTACTCCCCAGGGTCTGGCTACACCTTC. This sequence encodes CASSYSPGSGYTF.

The V and J genes are TRBV7-7 and TRBJ2-2; D call uncertain. This CDR3 has 15 residues. The germline V gene has CDR1 SSHAT and CDR2 FNYEAQ (reference sequence). Trimming shortened V by 5 bases and J by 2 bases, and 12 bases separated the two germline ends. The CDR3 DNA sequence: TGTGCCAGCAGCCCCCCCGGCGGAAACACCGGGGAGCTGTTTTTT. Translation: CASSPPGGNTGELFF.